The 8 T cell receptor beta chains listed next were all sequenced from one sample in a study of cytomegalovirus exposure and HLA in healthy donors. Vbeta (60) and Jbeta (13) primers were used in the PCR. Sequencing used immunoSEQ multiplex PCR; TCRdb keeps in-frame clones, though not all of them. The data show some 150,000 clones, roughly three quarters seen once. Specimen: PBMCs. Source of these receptors: a human donor in good health.

V gene TRBV14 combines with J gene TRBJ2-7; no definite D call. V gave up 0 bases and J gave up 9 bases, with 9 bases separating them. The CDR3 runs to 12 residues. CDR1 and CDR2 (germline): SGHDN, FVKESK. The CDR3 DNA reads as TGTGCCAGCAGCCAAGATCCTCGAGTGCAGTACTTC. Protein sequence: CASSQDPRVQYF.

The chain uses TRBV7-9 and TRBJ1-4, with TRBD1 matching over 9 bases. CDR1 and CDR2 (germline): SEHNR, FQNEAQ (reference sequence). The length of the CDR3 is 14 residues. The trim removed 5 bases at V and 7 bases at J, leaving 5 bases unmatched. The CDR3, as DNA: TGTGCCAGCAGCACCGGGACAGGGAGTGAAAAACTGTTTTTT. As protein: CASSTGTGSEKLFF.

This rearrangement joins TRBV2 to TRBJ1-5; 8 bases agree with TRBD1. Germline values: CDR1 SNHLY, CDR2 FYNNEI. V lost 1 base to trimming and J lost 2 bases; unmatched junction nucleotides: 4. This CDR3 spans 16 amino acids. The CDR3 here is CASSEVLGQGNQPQHF. The DNA of the CDR3 is TGTGCCAGCAGTGAAGTCTTGGGACAGGGCAATCAGCCCCAGCATTTT.

This clone was recorded a few times. The chain employs TRBV11-2 and TRBJ2-7; tentative D call: TRBD1 (7 bases). V gave up 2 bases and J gave up 3 bases, with 14 bases separating them. CDR3 size: 15 residues. The germline V gene has CDR1 SGHAT and CDR2 FQNNGV. The CDR3 sequence: CASSLTRGRDYEQYF. The CDR3 DNA reads TGTGCCAGCAGCTTAACTAGGGGGCGGGACTACGAGCAGTACTTC. Full variable domain (remainder filled in from reference TRBV11-2 and TRBJ2-7): EAGVAQSPRYKIIEKRQSVAFWCNPISGHATLYWYQQILGQGPKLLIQFQNNGVVDDSQLPKDRFSAERLKGVDSTLKIQPAKLEDSAVYLCASSLTRGRDYEQYFGPGTRLTVT.

The chain employs TRBV10-2 and TRBJ1-2; possibly TRBD1 for D (6 bases). Germline V gives CDR1 WSHSY, CDR2 SAAADI. V was cut by 2 bases and J by 2 bases, with 9 bases left in between. The CDR3 has 14 residues. The CDR3 bases are TGCGCCAGCAGTGAGCACAGGGTGAACTATGGCTACACCTTC. Amino acid sequence: CASSEHRVNYGYTF.

The chain employs TRBV5-4 and TRBJ2-7; a weak D match, TRBD1 (6 bases). Germline V lookup: CDR1 SGHNT, CDR2 YYREEE (reference sequence). The V gene lost 4 bases and the J gene lost 1 base, with 15 bases spanning the gap. There are 15 residues in the CDR3. DNA of the CDR3: TGTGCCAGCAGCCGAACCGGGACAACTTCCTACGAGCAGTACTTC. Translating gives CASSRTGTTSYEQYF. The full variable domain, completed using reference TRBV5-4 and TRBJ2-7, is ETGVTQSPTHLIKTRGQQVTLRCSSQSGHNTVSWYQQALGQGPQFIFQYYREEENGRGNFPPRFSGLQFPNYSSELNVNALELDDSALYLCASSRTGTTSYEQYFGPGTRLTVT.

The V call is TRBV7-2, the J call TRBJ2-7; perhaps TRBD2 as D (6 bases). Germline CDR1 reads SGHTA; CDR2 reads FQGNSA. This CDR3 comprises 14 residues. V lost 4 bases and J lost 4, with 14 bases in between. For the CDR3, the DNA is TGTGCCAGCAGCTCGGGACTCGGGGTATACGAGCAGTACTTC. Translating gives CASSSGLGVYEQYF.

This chain links TRBV7-2 with TRBJ1-2; 12 bases agree with TRBD1. The CDR3 has 15 amino acids. Germline CDR1 is SGHTA and CDR2 is FQGNSA. With V trimmed by 4 bases and J by 4 bases, 4 bases remained unmatched. CDR3 nucleotide sequence: TGTGCCAGCAGCTCGGGACAGGGGGCGGCCTATGGCTACACCTTC. It encodes CASSSGQGAAYGYTF.